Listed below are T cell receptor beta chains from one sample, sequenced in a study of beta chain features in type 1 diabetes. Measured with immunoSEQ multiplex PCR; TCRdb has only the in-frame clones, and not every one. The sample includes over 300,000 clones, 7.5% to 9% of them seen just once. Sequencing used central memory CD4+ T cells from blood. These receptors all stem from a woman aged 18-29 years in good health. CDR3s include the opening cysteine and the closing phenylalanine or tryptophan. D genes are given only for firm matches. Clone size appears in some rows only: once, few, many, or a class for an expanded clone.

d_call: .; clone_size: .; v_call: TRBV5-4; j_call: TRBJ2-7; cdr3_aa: CASSLGPYSGTSYEQYF; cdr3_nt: TGTGCCAGCAGCTTGGGGCCCTACAGTGGAACGTCCTACGAGCAGTACTTC
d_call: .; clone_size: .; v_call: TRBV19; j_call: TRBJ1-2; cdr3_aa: CASSKNRESYTF; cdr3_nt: TGTGCCAGTAGTAAAAACAGGGAGTCCTACACCTTC
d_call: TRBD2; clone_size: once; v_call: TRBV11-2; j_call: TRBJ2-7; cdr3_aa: CASSLEVSGRATKYF; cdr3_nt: TGTGCCAGCAGCTTAGAGGTTAGCGGGAGGGCTACTAAGTACTTC
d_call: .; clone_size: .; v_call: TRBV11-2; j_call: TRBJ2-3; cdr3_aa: CASTLVGSPRAQYF; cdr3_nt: TGTGCCAGCACTCTAGTAGGCAGTCCCAGGGCGCAGTATTTT
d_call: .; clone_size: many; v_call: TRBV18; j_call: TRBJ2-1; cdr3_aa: CASSPVSGVDNEQFF; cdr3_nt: TGTGCCAGCTCACCAGTATCGGGAGTTGACAATGAGCAGTTCTTC
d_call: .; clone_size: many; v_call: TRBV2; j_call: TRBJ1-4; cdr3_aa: CASKRGNNEKLFF; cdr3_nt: TGTGCCAGCAAAAGGGGTAATAATGAAAAACTGTTTTTT
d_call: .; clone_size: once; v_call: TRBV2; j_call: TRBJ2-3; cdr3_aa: CASRRTSQPDTQYF; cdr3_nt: TGTGCCAGCAGACGCACTAGCCAACCAGATACGCAGTATTTT
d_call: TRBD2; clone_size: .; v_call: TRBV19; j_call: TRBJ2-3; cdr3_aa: CASSPRTSPWDTQYF; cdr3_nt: TGTGCCAGTAGTCCCAGGACTAGCCCCTGGGATACGCAGTATTTT
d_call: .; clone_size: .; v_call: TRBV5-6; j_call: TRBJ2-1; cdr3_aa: CASTDTVWGDLEQFF; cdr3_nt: TGTGCCAGCACCGACACCGTGTGGGGAGACCTTGAGCAGTTCTTC
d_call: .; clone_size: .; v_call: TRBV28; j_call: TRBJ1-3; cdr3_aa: CASSGGGSVGNTIYF; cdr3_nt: TGTGCCAGCAGTGGGGGGGGTTCCGTTGGAAACACCATATATTTT
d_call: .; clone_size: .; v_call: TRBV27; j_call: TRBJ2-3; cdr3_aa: CASFPLAGDYTDTQYF; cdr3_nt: TGTGCCAGCTTCCCACTGGCCGGAGACTACACAGATACGCAGTATTTT
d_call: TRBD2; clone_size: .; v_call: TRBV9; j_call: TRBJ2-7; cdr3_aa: CASSELAGFSEQYF; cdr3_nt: TGTGCCAGCAGCGAGCTAGCGGGATTCTCCGAGCAGTACTTC
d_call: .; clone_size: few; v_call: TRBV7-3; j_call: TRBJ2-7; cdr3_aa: CASSPDGGQSSYEQYF; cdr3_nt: TGTGCCAGCAGCCCAGACGGTGGGCAGTCCTCCTACGAGCAGTACTTC
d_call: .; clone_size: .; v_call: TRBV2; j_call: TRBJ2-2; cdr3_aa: CASNRRSGDTGELFF; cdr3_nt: TGTGCCAGCAATAGAAGGTCAGGGGACACCGGGGAGCTGTTTTTT
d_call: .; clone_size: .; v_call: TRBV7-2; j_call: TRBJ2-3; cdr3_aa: CASSSRQAAFTDTQYF; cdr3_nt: TGTGCCAGCAGCTCCCGACAGGCGGCTTTCACAGATACGCAGTATTTT
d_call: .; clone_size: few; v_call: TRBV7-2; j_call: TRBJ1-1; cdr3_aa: CASSLASGSTEAFF; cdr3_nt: TGTGCCAGCAGCTTAGCCTCAGGGTCCACTGAAGCTTTCTTT
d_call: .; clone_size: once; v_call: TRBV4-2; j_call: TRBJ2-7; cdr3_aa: CASSQVGDWGGEQYF; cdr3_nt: TGTGCCAGCAGCCAAGTCGGGGACTGGGGCGGAGAGCAGTACTTC
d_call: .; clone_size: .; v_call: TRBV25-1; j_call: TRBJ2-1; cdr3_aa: CASSGKQVFSDEQFF; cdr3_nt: TGTGCCAGCAGTGGAAAACAGGTGTTTAGTGATGAGCAGTTCTTC
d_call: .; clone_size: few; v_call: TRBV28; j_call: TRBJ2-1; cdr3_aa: CASSFDWRSYNEQFF; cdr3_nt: TGTGCCAGCAGTTTTGACTGGCGCTCCTACAATGAGCAGTTCTTC
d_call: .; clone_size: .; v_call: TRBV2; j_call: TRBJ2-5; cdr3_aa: CASSGQVETQYF; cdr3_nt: TGTGCCAGCAGTGGACAGGTAGAGACCCAGTACTTC
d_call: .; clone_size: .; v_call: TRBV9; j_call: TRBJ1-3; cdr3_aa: CASSVHPDLSSGNTIYF; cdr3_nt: TGTGCCAGCAGCGTACACCCCGACCTTAGCTCTGGAAACACCATATATTTT
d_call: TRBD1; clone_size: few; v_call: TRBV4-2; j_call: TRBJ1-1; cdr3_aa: CASSLDRANTEAFF; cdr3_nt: TGTGCCAGCAGCTTGGACAGGGCAAACACTGAAGCTTTCTTT
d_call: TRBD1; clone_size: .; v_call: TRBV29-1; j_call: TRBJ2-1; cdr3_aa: CSVPGQGLNEQFF; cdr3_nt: TGCAGCGTCCCGGGACAGGGTTTGAATGAGCAGTTCTTC
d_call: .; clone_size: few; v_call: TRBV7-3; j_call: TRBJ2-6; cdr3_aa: CASSSTPGAYGANVLTF; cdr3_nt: TGTGCCAGCAGCTCGACACCAGGGGCTTACGGGGCCAACGTCCTGACTTTC
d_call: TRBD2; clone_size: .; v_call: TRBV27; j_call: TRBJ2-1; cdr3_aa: CASRASGRNEQFF; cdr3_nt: TGTGCCAGCAGGGCTAGCGGGAGAAATGAGCAGTTCTTC
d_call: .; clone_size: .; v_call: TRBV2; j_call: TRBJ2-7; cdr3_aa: CASTWDYEQYF; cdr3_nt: TGTGCCAGCACGTGGGACTACGAGCAGTACTTC
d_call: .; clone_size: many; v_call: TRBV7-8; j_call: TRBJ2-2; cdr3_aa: CASSLRAVPSGELFF; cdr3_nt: TGTGCCAGCAGCTTACGGGCGGTTCCGTCCGGGGAGCTGTTTTTT
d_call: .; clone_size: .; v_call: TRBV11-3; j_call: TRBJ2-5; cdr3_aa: CASSPGLPGTQYF; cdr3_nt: TGTGCCAGCAGCCCGGGACTGCCAGGGACCCAGTACTTC
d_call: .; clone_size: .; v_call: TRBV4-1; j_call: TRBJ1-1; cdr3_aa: CASSQARSTEAFF; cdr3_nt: TGCGCCAGCAGCCAGGCTAGGAGCACTGAAGCTTTCTTT
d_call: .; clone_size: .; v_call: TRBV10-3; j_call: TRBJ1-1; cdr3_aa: CAICRGLNTEAFF; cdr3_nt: TGTGCCATCTGTCGAGGGTTAAACACTGAAGCTTTCTTT
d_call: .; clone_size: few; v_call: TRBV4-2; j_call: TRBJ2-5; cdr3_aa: CASSQDLRSYQETQYF; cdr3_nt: TGTGCCAGCAGCCAAGATCTAAGGAGCTACCAAGAGACCCAGTACTTC
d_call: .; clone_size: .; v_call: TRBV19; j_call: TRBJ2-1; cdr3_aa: CASNTFGNNEQFF; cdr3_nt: TGTGCCAGTAATACATTCGGGAACAATGAGCAGTTCTTC
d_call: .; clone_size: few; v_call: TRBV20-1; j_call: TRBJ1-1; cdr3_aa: CSARESTEAFF; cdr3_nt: TGCAGTGCTAGGGAAAGCACTGAAGCTTTCTTT
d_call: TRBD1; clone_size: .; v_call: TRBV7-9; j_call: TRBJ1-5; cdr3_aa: CASSRMTGVGNQPQHF; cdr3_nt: TGTGCCAGCAGCCGTATGACAGGGGTTGGCAATCAGCCCCAGCATTTT
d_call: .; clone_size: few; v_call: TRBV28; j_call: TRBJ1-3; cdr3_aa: CASSLSLGSDSGNTIYF; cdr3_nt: TGTGCCAGCAGTTTATCGCTGGGGTCTGACTCTGGAAACACCATATATTTT
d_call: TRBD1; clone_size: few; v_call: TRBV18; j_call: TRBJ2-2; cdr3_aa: CASSRNAGTGSGGELFF; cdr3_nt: TGTGCCAGCTCACGGAACGCCGGGACAGGGAGTGGCGGGGAGCTGTTTTTT
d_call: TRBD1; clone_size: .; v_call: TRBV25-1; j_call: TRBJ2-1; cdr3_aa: CASSESNPGQGKWNEQFF; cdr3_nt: TGTGCCAGCAGTGAATCCAACCCGGGACAGGGGAAATGGAATGAGCAGTTCTTC
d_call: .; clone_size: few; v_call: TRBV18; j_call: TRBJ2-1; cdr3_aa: CASSLGVSNYNEQFF; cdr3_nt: TGTGCCAGCTCACTTGGGGTTAGTAACTACAATGAGCAGTTCTTC
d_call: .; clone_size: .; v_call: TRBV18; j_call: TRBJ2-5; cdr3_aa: CASSPGQRSTRETQYF; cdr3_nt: TGTGCCAGCTCACCAGGTCAGAGGAGCACGAGGGAGACCCAGTACTTC
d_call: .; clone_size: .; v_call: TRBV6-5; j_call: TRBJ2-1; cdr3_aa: CASSYLTSTYNEQFF; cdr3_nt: TGTGCCAGCAGTTACTTGACGTCCACTTACAATGAGCAGTTCTTC
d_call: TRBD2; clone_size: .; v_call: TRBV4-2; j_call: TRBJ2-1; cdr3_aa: CASSQTSGSLYEQFF; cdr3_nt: TGTGCCAGCAGCCAGACTAGCGGGAGTCTTTATGAGCAGTTCTTC
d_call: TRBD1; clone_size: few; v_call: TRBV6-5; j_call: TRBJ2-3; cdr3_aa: CASRRQGTDTQYF; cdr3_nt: TGTGCCAGCAGACGACAGGGTACAGATACGCAGTATTTT
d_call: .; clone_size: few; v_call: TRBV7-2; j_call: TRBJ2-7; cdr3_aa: CASSLGSGAYEQYF; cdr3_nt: TGTGCCAGCAGCTTAGGATCGGGGGCCTACGAGCAGTACTTC
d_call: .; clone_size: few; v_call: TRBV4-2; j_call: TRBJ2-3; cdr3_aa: CASSYRGEFGTDTQYF; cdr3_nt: TGTGCCAGCAGCTACCGGGGTGAATTTGGCACAGATACGCAGTATTTT
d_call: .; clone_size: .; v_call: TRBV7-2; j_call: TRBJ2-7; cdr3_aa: CASSKTRGSYEQYF; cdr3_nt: TGTGCCAGCAGTAAGACTCGTGGGAGCTACGAGCAGTACTTC
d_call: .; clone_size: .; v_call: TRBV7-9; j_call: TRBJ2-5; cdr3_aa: CASSSSTGYGRRQETQYF; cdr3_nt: TGTGCCAGCAGCTCGAGTACAGGATACGGACGGAGGCAAGAGACCCAGTACTTC
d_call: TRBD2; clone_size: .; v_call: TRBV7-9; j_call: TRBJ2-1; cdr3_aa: CASSHRTSGSGSEQFF; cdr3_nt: TGTGCCAGCAGCCACCGAACTAGCGGGAGTGGTAGTGAGCAGTTCTTC
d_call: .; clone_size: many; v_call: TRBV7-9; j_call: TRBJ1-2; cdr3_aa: CASSRDAGANYGYTF; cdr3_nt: TGTGCCAGCAGCCGCGATGCAGGGGCTAACTATGGCTACACCTTC
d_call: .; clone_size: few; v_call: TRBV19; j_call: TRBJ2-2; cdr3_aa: CASSMVASNTGELFF; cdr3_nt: TGTGCCAGTAGTATGGTCGCCAGTAACACCGGGGAGCTGTTTTTT
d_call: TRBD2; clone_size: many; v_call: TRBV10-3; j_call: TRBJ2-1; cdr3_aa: CAISGASGDNEQFF; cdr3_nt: TGTGCCATCTCGGGGGCTAGCGGGGACAATGAGCAGTTCTTC
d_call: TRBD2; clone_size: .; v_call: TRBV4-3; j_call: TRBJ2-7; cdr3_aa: CASSQDLASGAYEQYF; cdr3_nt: TGCGCCAGCAGCCAAGACCTGGCTAGCGGAGCCTACGAGCAGTACTTC
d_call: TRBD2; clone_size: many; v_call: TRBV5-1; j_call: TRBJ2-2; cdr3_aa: CASRAGLADTGELFF; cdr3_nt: TGCGCCAGCAGAGCGGGACTAGCGGACACCGGGGAGCTGTTTTTT
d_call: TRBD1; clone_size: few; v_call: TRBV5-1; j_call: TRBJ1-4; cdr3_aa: CASSAGQNNEKLFF; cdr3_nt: TGCGCCAGCAGCGCGGGACAGAATAATGAAAAACTGTTTTTT
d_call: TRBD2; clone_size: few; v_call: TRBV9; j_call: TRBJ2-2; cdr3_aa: CASSVGTSGITVGELFF; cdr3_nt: TGTGCCAGCAGCGTAGGGACTAGCGGGATTACGGTCGGGGAGCTGTTTTTT
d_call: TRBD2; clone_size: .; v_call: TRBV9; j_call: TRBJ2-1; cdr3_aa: CASSVGAGLINEQFF; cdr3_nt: TGTGCCAGCAGCGTAGGAGCGGGATTGATTAATGAGCAGTTCTTC